Below are 10 T cell receptor beta chains sequenced from a single sample in a study of T cell responses to AZD1222 COVID-19 vaccine. The method was immunoSEQ multiplex PCR; TCRdb's version includes in-frame clones alone and lacks a portion of them. There are more than 100,000 clones in the sample; roughly 85% occur only once, and less than 9.5% lies in the top ten. Source: peripheral blood, taken 28 days after the second dose of the MenACWY control vaccine. The receptors here all came from an adult who received the MenACWY meningococcal vaccine as a control.

The chain has TRBV24-1 and TRBJ2-7, with D perhaps TRBD1 (5 bases). Trimming stripped 5 bases from V and 1 base from J, with 8 bases between. CDR1 and CDR2 from the germline V gene are KGHDR and SFDVKD. CDR3 length: 13 amino acids. The CDR3 protein is CATSGAGSYEQYF. The CDR3 coding sequence is TGTGCCACCAGTGGCGCAGGGTCCTACGAGCAGTACTTC.

The chain employs TRBV5-1 and TRBJ1-1; D remains ambiguous. V lost 0 bases and J lost 5, with 8 bases in between. Looked up from germline, CDR1 is SGHRS and CDR2 is YFSETQ. The CDR3 runs to 13 residues. This CDR3 reads CASSLEGWTEAFF. The DNA for the CDR3 is TGCGCCAGCAGCTTGGAAGGGTGGACTGAAGCTTTCTTT.

This chain connects TRBV6-5 to TRBJ2-7, with D possibly being TRBD2 (6 bases). This CDR3 spans 14 amino acids. Per germline, CDR1 MNHEY and CDR2 SVGAGI. V was clipped by 6 bases and J by 1 base, with 13 bases between them. CDR3 amino acids: CASRRGTGSYEQYV. CDR3 DNA sequence: TGTGCCAGCAGACGGGGGACGGGTTCCTACGAGCAGTACGTC.

This chain uses TRBV9 with TRBJ1-1; TRBD1 aligns across 9 bases. Germline CDR1 is SGDLS and CDR2 is YYNGEE. This CDR3 comprises 22 residues. V gave up 0 bases and J gave up 0 bases; unmatched junction bases: 21. The CDR3, as DNA: TGTGCCAGCAGCGTAGCCCCGGGGGACAGGGACCCCCTCTATCCTATGAACACTGAAGCTTTCTTT. As protein: CASSVAPGDRDPLYPMNTEAFF. Full variable domain (remainder filled in from reference TRBV9 and TRBJ1-1): DSGVTQTPKHLITATGQRVTLRCSPRSGDLSVYWYQQSLDQGLQFLIQYYNGEERAKGNILERFSAQQFPDLHSELNLSSLELGDSALYFCASSVAPGDRDPLYPMNTEAFFGQGTRLTVV.

In this sample, this clone turned up a few times. The chain links TRBV2 to TRBJ2-7; unclear D gene. Germline values: CDR1 SNHLY, CDR2 FYNNEI. V lost 4 bases and J 8 bases, leaving 9 bases between the germline ends. The length of the CDR3 is 11 residues. CDR3 coding DNA: TGTGCCAGCAGTGGGGCCTTTCAGCAGTACTTC. It is translated as CASSGAFQQYF.

The chain combines TRBV5-1 with TRBJ2-1, with 9 bases fitting TRBD2. This CDR3 spans 18 amino acids. Germline CDR1 and CDR2: SGHRS and YFSETQ. The V gene end was trimmed by 1 base and the J gene end by 2 bases; junction bases not matched to a gene: 10. The DNA of the CDR3 is TGCGCCAGCAGCTTGAGCCCCCTAGCGGGAAACCCCTACAATGAGCAGTTCTTC. Translating gives CASSLSPLAGNPYNEQFF.

The J gene is TRBJ1-2, the V gene TRBV28; a weak D match, TRBD1 (5 bases). Trimming removed 8 bases from V and 10 bases from J, with 20 bases in between. Germline CDR1 MDHEN, CDR2 SYDVKM. The CDR3 length is 13 residues. CDR3 in amino acids: CASGDILGPNYTF. The CDR3 region has the DNA TGTGCCAGCGGAGACATACTGGGGCCTAACTACACCTTC.

The rearrangement uses TRBV18 and TRBJ1-6, with 10 nucleotides matching TRBD1. Germline CDR1 KGHSH, CDR2 LQKENI. The CDR3 runs to 17 residues. V shed 1 base, J shed 6 bases, and the junction held 6 bases outside the gene matches. CDR3 sequence reads: CASSPQARDRGNSPLHF. The CDR3 nucleotides are TGTGCCAGCTCACCACAAGCGAGGGACAGGGGTAATTCACCCCTCCACTTT. Full variable domain (rest looked up from reference TRBV18 and TRBJ1-6): NAGVMQNPRHLVRRRGQEARLRCSPMKGHSHVYWYRQLPEEGLKFMVYLQKENIIDESGMPKERFSAEFPKEGPSILRIQQVVRGDSAAYFCASSPQARDRGNSPLHFGNGTRLTVT.

The V and J genes are TRBV9 and TRBJ2-2; 10 bases line up with TRBD2. V shed 6 bases and J 7 bases; nucleotides not matched to a gene: 12. CDR1 and CDR2 from the germline V gene are SGDLS and YYNGEE. The CDR3 sequence is 16 residues long. The CDR3 protein is CASNKEVAGGGGELFF. For the CDR3, the DNA is TGTGCCAGCAACAAAGAGGTAGCGGGAGGTGGCGGGGAGCTGTTTTTT.

This clone occurred a few times. The chain carries TRBV27 and TRBJ2-7, with D perhaps TRBD1 or TRBD2 (5 bases each). Trimming pared 5 bases from V and 0 bases from J, leaving 14 bases between. CDR3 size: 15 residues. In germline, CDR1 is MNHEY, CDR2 SMNVEV (reference sequence). CDR3 DNA: TGTGCCAGCAGTCCCCGGGACGGCGTCTCCTACGAGCAGTACTTC. This codes for CASSPRDGVSYEQYF.